This TCR beta chain is drawn from a study of shared clonotypes between healthy human individuals. Trimming removed 3 bases from V and 5 bases from J; junction bases left unmatched: 4. CDR1 SQVTM and CDR2 ANQGSEA come from the germline V gene. The CDR3 totals 13 residues. In the naive CD8 group, cells lacked CD45RO and were positively selected for CCR7, so terminally differentiated effector memory CD45RA+ cells were left out. TCRdb keeps only in-frame clones here, not all; method: immunoSEQ multiplex PCR. Of nearly 2 million clones listed, approximately 94% are singletons. The sample consisted of naive CD8+ T cells sorted from blood. This TCR derives from a man aged 18 to 29 in good health. The genes are TRBV29-1 and TRBJ1-2; 9 bases line up with TRBD1. CDR3 nucleotides: TGCAGCGTTGAGGACAGGGGAAGGTATGGCTACACCTTC. It translates to CSVEDRGRYGYTF.